One and the same sample provided the 8 T cell receptor beta chains below, sequenced in a study of response to subunit inactivated influenza vaccine. TCRdb used MiXCR to reprocess the RT-PCR reads, holding one entry per CDR3 protein. The sample consists of around 570,000 distinct CDR3 sequences, about 11% of them appearing once. These data also featured in a second study, about T cells expressing NK-cell markers. As that study records: Production of TCR beta cDNA relied on 5'RACE template switching with UMIs.

This sample comprised PBMCs from blood, obtained on the day of vaccination. Receptor source: a man aged 50 or older who received an inactivated influenza vaccine.

This clonotype was counted a few times. The rearrangement joins TRBV3-1 to TRBJ2-2; TRBD2 matches at 7 bases. CDR3 length equals 16 residues. J was trimmed by 5 bases and V by 4 bases; bases with no gene match: 10. The V gene's germline CDR1 is LGHDT and CDR2 YNNKEL (reference sequence). CDR3 coding DNA: TGTGCCAGCAGCCTCCCGGACGGGGGAGGGACCGGGGAGCTGTTTTTT. Translation: CASSLPDGGGTGELFF.

This clonotype showed up many times. The CDR3 DNA follows: TGTGCCAGCAGGATAACCGGGACAGACAATTCACCCCTCCACTTT. It codes for CASRITGTDNSPLHF. The chain couples TRBV6-1 to TRBJ1-6; TRBD1 agrees at 7 bases. The CDR3 is 15 amino acids. The V and J ends lost 6 bases and 7 bases, in that order; junction bases with no gene match: 9. CDR1 is MNHNS, CDR2 SASEGT, per germline.

The CDR3 protein is CASSLGFWDDEQFF. The DNA for the CDR3 is TGTGCCAGCAGCTTAGGTTTCTGGGACGATGAGCAGTTCTTC. This chain joins TRBV7-6 and TRBJ2-1, with D perhaps TRBD1 or TRBD2 (5 bases each). This CDR3 has 14 residues. V lost 1 base and J lost 8, with 12 bases in between. Germline lookup yields CDR1 SGHVS and CDR2 FNYEAQ.

The chain uses TRBV24-1 and TRBJ2-1, with no clear D. Germline lookup yields CDR1 KGHDR and CDR2 SFDVKD. This CDR3 spans 17 amino acids. The V end was cut by 1 base, the J end by 2 bases, with 14 bases between. Here the CDR3 reads CATSDFQSGRAYNEQFF. The DNA for the CDR3 is TGTGCCACCAGTGATTTCCAGTCAGGTCGAGCCTACAATGAGCAGTTCTTC.

This chain connects TRBV7-2 to TRBJ2-7, with D perhaps matching TRBD1 (6 bases). The germline V gene encodes CDR1 SGHTA and CDR2 FQGNSA. The V and J ends lost 5 bases and 11 bases respectively, with 16 bases between them. CDR3 size: 12 residues. The CDR3 loop reads CASSPGDTGEYF. The CDR3 coding sequence is TGTGCCAGCAGCCCCGGGGACACCGGGGAGTACTTC.

This clonotype was seen only a few times. The chain is built from TRBV5-1 and TRBJ2-1; 8 bases are shared with TRBD2. V lost 6 bases and J lost 4; bases outside the gene matches: 6. The CDR3 is 14 residues long. Germline V gives CDR1 SGHRS, CDR2 YFSETQ. The CDR3 sequence is CASKRTSGYNEQFF. CDR3 DNA sequence: TGCGCCAGCAAGCGAACTAGCGGTTACAATGAGCAGTTCTTC.

This clonotype was picked up many times. This rearrangement joins TRBV28 to TRBJ1-1; no reliable D call. The CDR3 has 11 amino acids. Germline CDR1 and CDR2: MDHEN and SYDVKM. V lost 8 bases and J lost 11, with 15 bases in between. CDR3 loop: CASSLSAEAFF. Here the CDR3 DNA reads TGTGCCAGCTCACTTTCGGCCGAGGCTTTCTTT. The full variable domain, its missing parts supplied by reference TRBV28 and TRBJ1-1, is DVKVTQSSRYLVKRTGEKVFLECVQDMDHENMFWYRQDPGLGLRLIYFSYDVKMKEKGDIPEGYSVSREKKERFSLILESASTNQTSMYLCASSLSAEAFFGQGTRLTVV.

This clonotype came up many times. CDR3 DNA sequence: TGTGCCAGCAGCTTATCTGGGGGCGAGCAGCCCCAGCATTTT. Translating gives CASSLSGGEQPQHF. The chain employs TRBV7-2 and TRBJ1-5, with TRBD1 as a possible D gene (6 bases). This CDR3 region has 14 residues. Per germline, CDR1 SGHTA and CDR2 FQGNSA. Trimming stripped 2 bases from V and 7 bases from J, with 12 bases between.